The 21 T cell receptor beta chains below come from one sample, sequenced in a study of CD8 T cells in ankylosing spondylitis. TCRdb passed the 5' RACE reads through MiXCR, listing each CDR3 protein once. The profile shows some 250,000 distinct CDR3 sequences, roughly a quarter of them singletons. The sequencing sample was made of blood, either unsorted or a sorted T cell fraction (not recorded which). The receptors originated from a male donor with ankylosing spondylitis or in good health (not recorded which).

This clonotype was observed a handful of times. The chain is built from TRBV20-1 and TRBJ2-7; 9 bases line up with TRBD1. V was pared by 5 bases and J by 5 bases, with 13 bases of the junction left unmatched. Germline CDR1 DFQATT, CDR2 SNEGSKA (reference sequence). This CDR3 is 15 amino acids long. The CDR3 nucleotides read TGCAGTGCTCGGTCGGGACAGGGAAAATCCCACGAGCAGTACTTC. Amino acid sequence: CSARSGQGKSHEQYF.

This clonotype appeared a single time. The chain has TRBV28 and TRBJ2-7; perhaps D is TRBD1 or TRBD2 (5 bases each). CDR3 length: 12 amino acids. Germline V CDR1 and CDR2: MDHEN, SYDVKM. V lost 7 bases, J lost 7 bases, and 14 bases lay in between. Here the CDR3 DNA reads TGTGCCAGCAACCCAGGGACGGAAGAGCAGTACTTC. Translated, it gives CASNPGTEEQYF.

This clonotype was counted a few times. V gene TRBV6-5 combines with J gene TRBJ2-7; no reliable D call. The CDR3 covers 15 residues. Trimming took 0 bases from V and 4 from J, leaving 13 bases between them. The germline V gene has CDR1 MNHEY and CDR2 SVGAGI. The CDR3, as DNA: TGTGCCAGCAGTTACTCGACACGGCTGGAATACGAGCAGTACTTC. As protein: CASSYSTRLEYEQYF.

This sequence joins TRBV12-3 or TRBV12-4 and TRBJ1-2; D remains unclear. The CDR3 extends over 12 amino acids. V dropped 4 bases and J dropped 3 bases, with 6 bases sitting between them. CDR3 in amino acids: CASSSGYYGYTF. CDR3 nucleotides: TGTGCCAGCAGTTCGGGGTACTATGGCTACACCTTC.

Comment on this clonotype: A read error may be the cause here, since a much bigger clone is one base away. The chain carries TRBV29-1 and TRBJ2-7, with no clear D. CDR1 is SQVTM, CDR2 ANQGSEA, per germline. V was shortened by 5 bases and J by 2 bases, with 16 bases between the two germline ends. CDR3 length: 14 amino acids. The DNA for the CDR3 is TGCAGCGTTAGGTCCTGGGTTAGCCCCTACGAGCAGTACTTC. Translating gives CSVRSWVSPYEQYF.

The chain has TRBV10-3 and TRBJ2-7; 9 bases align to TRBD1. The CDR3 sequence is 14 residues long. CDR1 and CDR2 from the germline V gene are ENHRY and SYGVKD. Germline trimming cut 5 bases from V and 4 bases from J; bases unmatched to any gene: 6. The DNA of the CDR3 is TGTGCCATCAGTCCGGGACAGGGAATGTACGAGCAGTACTTC. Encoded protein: CAISPGQGMYEQYF.

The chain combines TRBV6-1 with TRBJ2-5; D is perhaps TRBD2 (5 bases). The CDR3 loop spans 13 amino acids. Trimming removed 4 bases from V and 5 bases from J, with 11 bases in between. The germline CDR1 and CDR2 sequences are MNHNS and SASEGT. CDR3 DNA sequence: TGTGCCAGCAGTGGAGCCAGGAGGGAGACCCAGTACTTC. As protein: CASSGARRETQYF.

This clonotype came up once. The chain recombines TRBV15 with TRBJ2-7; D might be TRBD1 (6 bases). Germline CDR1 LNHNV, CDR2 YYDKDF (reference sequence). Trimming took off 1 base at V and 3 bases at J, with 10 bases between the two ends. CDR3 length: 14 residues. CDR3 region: CATSRATGIYEQYF. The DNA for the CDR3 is TGTGCCACCAGCAGAGCAACAGGGATCTACGAGCAGTACTTC.

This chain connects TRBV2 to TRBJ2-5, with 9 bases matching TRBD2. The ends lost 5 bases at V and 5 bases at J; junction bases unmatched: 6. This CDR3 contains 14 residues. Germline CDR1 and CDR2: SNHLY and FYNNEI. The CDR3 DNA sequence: TGTGCCAGCAGTCCCGGACTAGCGCAGGAGACCCAGTACTTC. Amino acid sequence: CASSPGLAQETQYF.

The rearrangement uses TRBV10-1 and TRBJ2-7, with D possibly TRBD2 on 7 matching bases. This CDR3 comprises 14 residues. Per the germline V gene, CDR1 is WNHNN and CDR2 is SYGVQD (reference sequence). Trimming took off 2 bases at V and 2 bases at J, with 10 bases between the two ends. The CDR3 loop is CASSEGGAPYEQYF. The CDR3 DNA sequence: TGCGCCAGCAGTGAGGGGGGGGCCCCCTACGAGCAGTACTTC.

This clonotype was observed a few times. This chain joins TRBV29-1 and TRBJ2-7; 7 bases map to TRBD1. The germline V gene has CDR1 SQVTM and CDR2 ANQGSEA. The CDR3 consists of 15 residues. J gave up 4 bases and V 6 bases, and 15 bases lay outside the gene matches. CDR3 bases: TGCAGCGTCGTCCCGGGACAGCGGTCGGTTTACGAGCAGTACTTC. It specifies CSVVPGQRSVYEQYF.

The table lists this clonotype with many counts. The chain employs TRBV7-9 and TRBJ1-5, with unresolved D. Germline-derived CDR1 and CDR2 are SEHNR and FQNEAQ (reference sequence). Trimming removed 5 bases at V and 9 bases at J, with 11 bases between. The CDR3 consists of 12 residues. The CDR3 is CASSQPQLPQHF. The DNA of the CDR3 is TGTGCCAGCAGCCAGCCCCAGTTGCCCCAGCATTTT. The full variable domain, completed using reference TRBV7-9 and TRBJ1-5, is DTGVSQNPRHKITKRGQNVTFRCDPISEHNRLYWYRQTLGQGPEFLTYFQNEAQLEKSRLLSDRFSAERPKGSFSTLEIQRTEQGDSAMYLCASSQPQLPQHFGDGTRLSIL.

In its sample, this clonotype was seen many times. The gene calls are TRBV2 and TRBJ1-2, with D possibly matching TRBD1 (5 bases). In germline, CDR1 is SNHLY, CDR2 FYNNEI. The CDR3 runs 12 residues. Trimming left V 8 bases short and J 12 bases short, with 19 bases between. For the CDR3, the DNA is TGTGCCAGCCCCCGGGACGGAAAAGACCACACCTTC. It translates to CASPRDGKDHTF. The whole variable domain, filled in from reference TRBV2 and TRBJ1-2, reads EPEVTQTPSHQVTQMGQEVILRCVPISNHLYFYWYRQILGQKVEFLVSFYNNEISEKSEIFDDQFSVERPDGSNFTLKIRSTKLEDSAMYFCASPRDGKDHTFGSGTRLTVV.

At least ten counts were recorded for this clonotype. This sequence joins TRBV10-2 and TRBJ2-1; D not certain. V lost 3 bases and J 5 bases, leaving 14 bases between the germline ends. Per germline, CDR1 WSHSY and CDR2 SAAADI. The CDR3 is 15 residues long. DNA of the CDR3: TGCGCCAGCAGTGACAGCACTTTGGACCACAATGAGCAGTTCTTC. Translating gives CASSDSTLDHNEQFF.

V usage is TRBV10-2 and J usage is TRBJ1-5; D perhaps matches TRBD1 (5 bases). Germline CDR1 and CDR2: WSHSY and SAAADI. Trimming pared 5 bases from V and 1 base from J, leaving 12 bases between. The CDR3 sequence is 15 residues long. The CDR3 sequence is CASSRGTVSNQPQHF. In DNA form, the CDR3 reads TGCGCCAGCAGTCGTGGGACGGTGAGCAATCAGCCCCAGCATTTT.

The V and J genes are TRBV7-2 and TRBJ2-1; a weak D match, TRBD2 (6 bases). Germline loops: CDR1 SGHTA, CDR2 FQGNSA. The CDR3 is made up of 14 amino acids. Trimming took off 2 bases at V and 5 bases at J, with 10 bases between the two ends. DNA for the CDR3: TGTGCCAGCAGCTTACCAGGGAGGAACAATGAGCAGTTCTTC. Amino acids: CASSLPGRNNEQFF. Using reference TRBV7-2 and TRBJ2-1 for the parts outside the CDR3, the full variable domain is GAGVSQSPSNKVTEKGKDVELRCDPISGHTALYWYRQSLGQGLEFLIYFQGNSAPDKSGLPSDRFSAERTGGSVSTLTIQRTQQEDSAVYLCASSLPGRNNEQFFGPGTRLTVL.

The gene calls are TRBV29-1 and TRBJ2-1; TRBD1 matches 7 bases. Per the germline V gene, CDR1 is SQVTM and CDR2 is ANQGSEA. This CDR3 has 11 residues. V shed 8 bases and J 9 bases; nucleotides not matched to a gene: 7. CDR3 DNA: TGCAGCTTGACAGGGTTCGGTGAGCAGTTCTTC. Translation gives CSLTGFGEQFF.

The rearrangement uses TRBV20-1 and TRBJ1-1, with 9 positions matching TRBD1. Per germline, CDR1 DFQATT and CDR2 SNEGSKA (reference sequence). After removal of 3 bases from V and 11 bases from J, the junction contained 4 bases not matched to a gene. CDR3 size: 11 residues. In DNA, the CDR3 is TGCAGTGCTAGCCGGACAGGGGCCGCTTTCTTT. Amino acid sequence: CSASRTGAAFF.

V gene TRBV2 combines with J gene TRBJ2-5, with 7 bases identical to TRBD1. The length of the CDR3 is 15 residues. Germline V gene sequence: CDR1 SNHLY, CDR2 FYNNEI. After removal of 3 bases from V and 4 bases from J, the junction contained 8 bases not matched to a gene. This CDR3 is CASSEPQGVGETQYF. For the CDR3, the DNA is TGTGCCAGCAGTGAGCCGCAGGGGGTTGGAGAGACCCAGTACTTC.

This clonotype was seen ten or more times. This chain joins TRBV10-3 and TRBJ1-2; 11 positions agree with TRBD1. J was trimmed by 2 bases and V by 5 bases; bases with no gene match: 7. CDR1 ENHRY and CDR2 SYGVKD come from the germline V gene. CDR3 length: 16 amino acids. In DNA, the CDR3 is TGTGCCATCAGTCCCGGGACAGGGGGACGCAACTATGGCTACACCTTC. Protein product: CAISPGTGGRNYGYTF.

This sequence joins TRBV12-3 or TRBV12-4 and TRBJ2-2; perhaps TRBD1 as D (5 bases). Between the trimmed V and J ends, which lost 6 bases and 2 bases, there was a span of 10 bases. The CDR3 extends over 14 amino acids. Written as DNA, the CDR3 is TGTGCCAGCAGGGACACCCCCAACACCGGGGAGCTGTTTTTT. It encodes CASRDTPNTGELFF.